What follows describes a single T cell receptor (beta chain). Antigen: not known. A read error may account for a junction end that differs from germline. Noted time point: persistent/refractory GD, antithyroid drugs over 5 years with positive TRAb. RNA isolated from PBMCs was used to make the TCR library. Patient provenance is recorded as an endocrinology department in Xi'an, China. The data belong to a study of regulatory T cells in long-lasting Graves disease. iRepertoire HTBI primers and Arm-PCR of CDR3 regions built TCR beta libraries. In the original processing: Looking across samples, the authors found 55 to 70 TRBV and 13 to 15 TRBJ segments. TCRdb re-derived calls from the multiplex PCR reads in MiXCR, one entry per CDR3 protein. TCRdb's processing, not the authors', yielded these V and J calls. The sample has about 470,000 distinct CDR3 sequences; 20% are singletons. Study conclusions and caveats: Newly diagnosed disease favored TRBV20-1 and TRBJ2-1 over persistent disease.

CDR3 length equals 14 residues. This chain joins TRBV12-3 or TRBV12-4 and TRBJ2-5; D gene unclear. This TCR was sampled from a female donor with Graves disease. The sequencing here drew on peripheral blood mononuclear cells (PBMCs), taken when the disease was refractory, from a patient treated with antithyroid drugs. CDR3 sequence reads: CASSSESTQETQCF. In DNA, the CDR3 is TGTGCCAGCAGCTCCGAGAGCACACAAGAGACCCAGTGCTTC.